Listed below are T cell receptor beta chains from one sample, sequenced in a study of high-grade serous ovarian cancer treatment subgroups. This table comes from immunoSEQ multiplex PCR, and its TCRdb copy is limited to in-frame clones, with some not included. Seen here are thousands of clones, 66% observed once, and the top ten hold around 15%. The sequenced sample was tumor tissue. These receptors were taken from a human donor with high-grade serous ovarian cancer. Each CDR3 is given without its conserved first and last residue. The order of the fields is V gene, CDR3 protein.

V: TRBV7-3
CDR3: ASSPAGGGTQY

V: TRBV6-5
CDR3: ASSFLIGKQY

V: TRBV6-5
CDR3: ASSYGEKRTEAF

V: TRBV10-3
CDR3: ASRSGDLREQY

V: TRBV14
CDR3: ASSLGTGRGETQY

V: TRBV25-1
CDR3: ASGNTEAF

V: TRBV25-1
CDR3: ASSESRVGGYT

V: TRBV10-3
CDR3: AISDRGRSDSGNTIY

V: TRBV6-1
CDR3: ASSEPGYEQY

V: TRBV27
CDR3: ASSLGPSRTSSYEQY

V: TRBV7-2
CDR3: ASSLTGPLNTEAF

V: TRBV2
CDR3: ASSYMGYNEQF

V: TRBV4-1
CDR3: ASSQVGTGIVHGYT

V: TRBV27
CDR3: ASSDAETRAFQY

V: TRBV5-4
CDR3: ASSLGRPDYEQY

V: TRBV5-8
CDR3: ASRLRDWGYGYT

V: TRBV5-4
CDR3: ASSFGTGDEQY

V: TRBV10-1
CDR3: ASSQGRDYEQY

V: TRBV30
CDR3: AWSEGADTQY

V: TRBV11-2
CDR3: ASSFGGQPQH

V: TRBV7-6
CDR3: ASSIGTSGGATDTQY

V: TRBV5-1
CDR3: ASMSGTSGGSSYNEQF

V: TRBV19
CDR3: ASSIDIGGGETQY

V: TRBV5-5
CDR3: ASSRDRGETQY

V: TRBV6-6
CDR3: ASSPDRGTGEQF

V: TRBV9
CDR3: ASSTLGESRAF

V: TRBV2
CDR3: ASSVVGGTYGYT

V: TRBV19
CDR3: ASSSRRGGRDTQY

V: TRBV14
CDR3: ASSQDSGLGEKLF

V: TRBV11-2
CDR3: ASSPQQRGDTQY

V: TRBV5-1
CDR3: ASSLGTNYGYT

V: TRBV5-8
CDR3: ASDVWGQFLT

V: TRBV10-2
CDR3: ASNSVRTRGDTQY

V: TRBV7-2
CDR3: ASSLAPNNGEKLF

V: TRBV19
CDR3: ASLQTANTEAF

V: TRBV5-1
CDR3: ASSLANTGTLNTEAF

V: TRBV9
CDR3: ASSYRTGAVEAF

V: TRBV10-1
CDR3: ASSETGQTDTQY

V: TRBV7-9
CDR3: ASSARGADTEAF

V: TRBV2
CDR3: ASNLGGSNEQF

V: TRBV15
CDR3: ATSRDLPGQGAPYEQY

V: TRBV19
CDR3: ASSIQGGSNQPQH

V: TRBV9
CDR3: ASSAGTGRGDTQY

V: TRBV5-4
CDR3: ASSLRGHHGYT

V: TRBV6-5
CDR3: ASTGQGEKLF

V: TRBV2
CDR3: ASRDSWGGDTQY

V: TRBV7-6
CDR3: ASSLVVSGVQETQY

V: TRBV15
CDR3: ATSGDRGYGYT

V: TRBV6-5
CDR3: ASRETVYNSPLH

V: TRBV5-4
CDR3: ASSLGGARTNEKLF